The clone carrying this T cell receptor beta chain was recorded a few times. Its target is not known. The data derive from a study of CD8+CD57+ T cells in acquired aplastic anemia. Study-wide points: Patients versus controls showed no significant CD8+ Simpson's diversity difference.

TCR beta VDJ and CDR3 profiles were obtained from a genomic DNA template. TCRdb re-derived calls from the reads in MiXCR, one entry per CDR3 protein. The table includes over 200,000 distinct CDR3 sequences, approximately 57% detected once. The length of the CDR3 is 15 residues. V lost 1 base and J 5 bases, leaving 14 bases between the germline ends. Germline lookup yields CDR1 SEHNR and CDR2 FQNEAQ (reference sequence). The clonotype was recovered from a human donor in good health. The chain employs TRBV7-9 and TRBJ1-2; maybe TRBD1 (6 bases). Sequenced material: sorted CD4+, CD8+, or CD8+CD57+ T cells (not recorded which) from PBMCs. As DNA, the CDR3 is TGTGCCAGCAGCTTAGGCGTGGCAGGGGAGTATGGCTACACCTTC. Its protein product is CASSLGVAGEYGYTF.